This entry is about one TCR beta chain. The data belong to a study of shared clonotypes between healthy human individuals. A roughly 220 ng quantity of DNA, around 30,000 T cell genomes, went into the sorted-subset replicate PCRs. Libraries were prepared by immunoSEQ multiplex PCR; TCRdb keeps only in-frame clonotypes and omits some of them. The profile shows about 2.4 million clones, under 95% of them singletons. CDR1 and CDR2 (germline): DFQATT, SNEGSKA (reference sequence). CDR3 size: 11 residues. V lost 5 bases and J 7 bases, leaving 12 bases between the germline ends. The sample comprised naive CD4+ T cells from PBMCs. The subset denotes: CD45RA+ positively selected. This chain links TRBV20-1 with TRBJ2-7, with unresolved D. The clonotype comes from a man aged 18-30 years in good health. Some clones in this sample may be carry-over from other donors' samples. Here the CDR3 DNA reads TGCAGTGCTCGGACCCCTAGAGAGCAGTACTTC. Protein product: CSARTPREQYF.